The rows below give T cell receptor beta chains drawn from one sample of a study of blood T cell repertoires in COVID-19. The data were produced by immunoSEQ multiplex PCR, yet TCRdb's version contains in-frame clones alone and is incomplete. The sample holds a few hundred thousand clones, approximately 85% seen once. The sample consisted of peripheral blood. The source is a man aged 45-65 years with active or convalescent COVID-19. CDR3s include the opening cysteine and the closing phenylalanine or tryptophan. Each record gives: V gene, J gene, clone size, D gene, CDR3 DNA, CDR3 protein. A D gene is named only where the DNA matches it firmly. Clone size is given for some rows only: seen once, a few or many times, or a class if the clone is expanded.

TRBV3-1/TRBV3-2,TRBJ1-1,.,.,TGTGCCAGCAGCCCTACCAGGGGTATGGGCACTGAAGCTTTCTTT,CASSPTRGMGTEAFF
TRBV11-1,TRBJ1-2,once,TRBD1,TGTGCCAGCAGCTCGAGTGAACAGGGGTATGGCTACACCTTC,CASSSSEQGYGYTF
TRBV19,TRBJ1-2,few,TRBD1,TGTGCCAGTAGTCCTTGGACAGGGAGAGGCTACACCTTC,CASSPWTGRGYTF
TRBV15,TRBJ1-6,.,.,TGTGCCACCAGCAAGGAAACAGAAAATTCACCCCTCCACTTT,CATSKETENSPLHF
TRBV7-8,TRBJ1-2,.,.,TGTGCCAGCAGCTTATGGGGTGGCGGGACTAACTATGGCTACACCTTC,CASSLWGGGTNYGYTF
TRBV7-9,TRBJ1-1,.,.,TGTGCCAGCAGCTTAGCAGGGGCTAACACTGAAGCTTTCTTT,CASSLAGANTEAFF
TRBV5-4,TRBJ1-2,.,.,TGTGCCAGCAGCTCGATTACACAAAATCCTCCTTATGGCTACACCTTC,CASSSITQNPPYGYTF
TRBV7-2,TRBJ1-2,few,.,TGTGCCAGCAGCTTAACGTGGGACACTGGAGTTTATGGCTACACCTTC,CASSLTWDTGVYGYTF
TRBV27,TRBJ1-5,.,TRBD1,TGTGCCAGCAGTCGGGACAGTTGGAATCAGCCCCAGCATTTT,CASSRDSWNQPQHF
TRBV6-5,TRBJ1-2,.,TRBD1,TGTGCCAGCAGTAATCCGGGACAGGGGAACTATGGCTACACCTTC,CASSNPGQGNYGYTF
TRBV28,TRBJ1-5,.,TRBD1,TGTGCCAGCGGACAGGGGTTTCAGCCCCAGCATTTT,CASGQGFQPQHF
TRBV7-2,TRBJ2-2,.,.,TGTGCCAGCAGCTTAGAAGGGGTAACCGGGGAGCTGTTTTTT,CASSLEGVTGELFF
TRBV18,TRBJ1-5,.,TRBD1,TGTGCCAGCTCACAAAACCCCGGGACAGGGCATCAGCCCCAGCATTTT,CASSQNPGTGHQPQHF
TRBV12-3/TRBV12-4,TRBJ1-4,.,.,TGTGCCAGCACTCGGACCGGCGGAGGACTGTTTTTT,CASTRTGGGLFF
TRBV3-1/TRBV3-2,TRBJ1-2,.,.,TGTGCCAGCAGCCCCCTCGCGGAGGGCGGCTACACCTTC,CASSPLAEGGYTF
TRBV9,TRBJ1-2,.,.,TGTGCCAGCAGCCCAGACTGGTATGGCTACACCTTC,CASSPDWYGYTF
TRBV18,TRBJ2-7,.,TRBD1,TGTGCCAGCTCACCAGGGACAGGGGAAGTCGAGCAGTACTTC,CASSPGTGEVEQYF
TRBV5-1,TRBJ2-2,.,TRBD1,TGCGCCAGCAGCGTGGCGGGGACAGGGAACACCGGGGAGCTGTTTTTT,CASSVAGTGNTGELFF
TRBV18,TRBJ2-7,.,.,TGTGCCAGCTCAGAGGGACTTTCAGAGTACTTC,CASSEGLSEYF
TRBV5-1,TRBJ1-2,few,.,TGCGCCAGCAGCCCCGACCCCACGGGTGGCTACACCTTC,CASSPDPTGGYTF
TRBV30,TRBJ1-4,once,.,TGTGCCTGGAGTGTAGGCGGGGGCAGGGGAAAACTGTTTTTT,CAWSVGGGRGKLFF
TRBV28,TRBJ2-7,.,.,TGTGCCAGCTTGTCCCCGGAGGGGCGACGGGCCCAGCAGTACTTC,CASLSPEGRRAQQYF
TRBV21-1,TRBJ2-1,.,.,TGTGCCAGCAGCCCAAGACTAGCGGGAGAACCCTTTGGGGGGAATGAGCAGTTCTTC,CASSPRLAGEPFGGNEQFF
TRBV12-3/TRBV12-4,TRBJ1-5,.,.,TGTGCCAGCAGCAACAGGGTTACCCAGCATTTT,CASSNRVTQHF
TRBV11-2,TRBJ2-1,.,TRBD2,TGTGCCAGCAGACCTACTAGCGGGAGGGCTAGGGAGCAGTTCTTC,CASRPTSGRAREQFF
TRBV9,TRBJ2-1,.,TRBD2,TGTGCCAGCAGCGCAAGCGGAGCGGGAGCCAATGAGCAGTTCTTC,CASSASGAGANEQFF